This TCR beta chain was obtained from a study of CD8 T cells in Susac syndrome. Random hexamers served to reverse transcribe about 0.5 to 1 ug RNA. TCRdb ran MiXCR on the immunoSEQ multiplex PCR reads and lists one entry per CDR3 protein. The data hold 150,000 or so distinct CDR3 sequences, with roughly 94% observed a single time. The multiple sclerosis control group consisted of treatment-naive patients whose relapsing-remitting disease, which was either stable or active, fulfilled revised McDonald criteria. Trimming left V 0 bases short and J 3 bases short, with 3 bases between. Germline V gives CDR1 DFQATT, CDR2 SNEGSKA (reference sequence). The length of the CDR3 is 11 residues.

Source material: CD4+ T cells from PBMCs. This clonotype was obtained from a human donor with multiple sclerosis. V gene TRBV20-1 combines with J gene TRBJ2-7; D call uncertain. CDR3 protein: CSARDLYEQYF. Written as DNA, the CDR3 is TGCAGTGCTAGAGACCTCTACGAGCAGTACTTC.